The 21 T cell receptor beta chains listed next were all sequenced from one sample in a study of control samples from healthy donors and cancer patients. Only in-frame clones appear in the TCRdb table, and some are missing; sequencing was by immunoSEQ multiplex PCR. This table has approximately 90,000 clones, approximately 80% appearing once. The specimen sequenced was blood. All receptors come from a man aged 30 to 45 in good health.

The chain employs TRBV19 and TRBJ1-1; 11 bases fit TRBD1. Germline CDR1 and CDR2: LNHDA and SQIVND (reference sequence). V lost 6 bases to trimming and J lost 8 bases; unmatched junction nucleotides: 8. The CDR3 length is 14 residues. The CDR3, as DNA: TGTGCCAGTAGGAGGGACAGGGGGGGACTCGAAGCTTTCTTT. Its protein is CASRRDRGGLEAFF.

The gene calls are TRBV9 and TRBJ2-2; TRBD1 matches 8 bases. Per the germline V gene, CDR1 is SGDLS and CDR2 is YYNGEE. The V and J ends lost 0 bases and 8 bases, in that order; junction bases with no gene match: 21. The CDR3 length is 20 residues. CDR3 loop: CASSVVPGGAGLNSKGELFF. As DNA, the CDR3 is TGTGCCAGCAGCGTAGTCCCAGGGGGCGCAGGGCTGAATTCCAAGGGGGAGCTGTTTTTT.

J is TRBJ2-7 and V is TRBV5-4, with D possibly matching TRBD2 (6 bases). The CDR3 has 15 residues. The germline V gene encodes CDR1 SGHNT and CDR2 YYREEE (reference sequence). The germline V and J ends were trimmed by 0 bases and 3 bases, with 13 bases remaining between them. CDR3 bases: TGTGCCAGCAGCTTGGGCCCGGGGGTCGGCTACGAGCAGTACTTC. Its protein is CASSLGPGVGYEQYF.

The rearrangement uses TRBV6-2 or TRBV6-3 and TRBJ2-2, with TRBD2 identical over 13 bases. Germline V gene lookup returns CDR1 MNHEY and CDR2 SVGEGT. This CDR3 has 16 amino acids. V was clipped by 6 bases and J by 7 bases; unmatched bases: 8. CDR3 sequence (DNA): TGTGCCAGCAGCCAGACTAGCGGGGGGTTGTACGGGGAGCTGTTTTTT. It encodes CASSQTSGGLYGELFF.

This clone has only a few counts. The V call is TRBV25-1, the J call TRBJ2-7, with D possibly TRBD1 on 5 matching bases. Germline CDR1 reads MGHDK; CDR2 reads SYGVNS. The V gene lost 3 bases and the J gene lost 4 bases, with 13 bases spanning the gap. The CDR3 loop spans 14 amino acids. In nucleotides, the CDR3 is TGTGCCAGCAGTGAGGGCAGGGATAAGTACGAGCAGTACTTC. Translated, it gives CASSEGRDKYEQYF.

The rearrangement joins TRBV19 to TRBJ2-7, with D possibly TRBD1 on 5 matching bases. Germline V gene lookup returns CDR1 LNHDA and CDR2 SQIVND (reference sequence). The CDR3 runs 13 residues. Trimming took off 2 bases at V and 5 bases at J, with 10 bases between the two ends. The CDR3 is CASSIIPGNEQYF. Here the CDR3 DNA reads TGTGCCAGTAGTATAATCCCAGGGAACGAGCAGTACTTC.

The V gene is TRBV7-9, the J gene TRBJ2-3; D is ambiguous. The V and J ends lost 6 bases and 3 bases respectively, with 13 bases between them. CDR1 and CDR2 (germline): SEHNR, FQNEAQ (reference sequence). The CDR3 has 14 residues. As DNA, the CDR3 is TGTGCCAGCAGGGGCCCGAAATTGACAGATACGCAGTATTTT. This codes for CASRGPKLTDTQYF.

The chain uses TRBV30 and TRBJ1-2, with D possibly being TRBD1 (6 bases). Germline V gene sequence: CDR1 GTSNPN, CDR2 SVGIG (reference sequence). The CDR3 loop spans 13 amino acids. The V end was cut by 3 bases, the J end by 8 bases, with 16 bases between. The CDR3 here is CAWRRQALLGYTF. CDR3 sequence (DNA): TGTGCCTGGAGAAGACAGGCTTTGTTAGGCTACACCTTC.

This clone appeared a few times. Other nucleotide sequences from this sample produce the same CDR3. CDR3 nucleotide sequence: TGTGCCAGCAGTGACTCGAGTCGGGGGACTGAAGCTTTCTTT. Protein product: CASSDSSRGTEAFF. V gene TRBV6-4 combines with J gene TRBJ1-1; TRBD1 is a possible D gene (5 bases). The ends were cut back, 0 bases at V and 5 bases at J, with 10 bases in the middle. The CDR3 spans 14 residues. Germline CDR1 MRHNA, CDR2 SNTAGT.

The chain carries TRBV7-3 and TRBJ2-2; 9 nucleotides line up with TRBD2. The CDR3 totals 15 residues. The germline V gene encodes CDR1 SGHTA and CDR2 FQGTGA. V trimming: 1 base; J trimming: 6 bases; junction bases outside the gene matches: 3. The CDR3 sequence is CASSLRTSDPGELFF. DNA for the CDR3: TGTGCCAGCAGCTTAAGGACTAGCGATCCCGGGGAGCTGTTTTTT.

The V gene is TRBV5-4, the J gene TRBJ2-3, with D perhaps matching TRBD1 or TRBD2 (5 bases each). The germline V gene has CDR1 SGHNT and CDR2 YYREEE (reference sequence). The CDR3 runs to 14 residues. V dropped 0 bases and J dropped 6 bases, with 11 bases sitting between them. CDR3: CASSLAGAADTQYF. The CDR3 nucleotides read TGTGCCAGCAGCTTGGCCGGGGCCGCGGATACGCAGTATTTT. Using reference TRBV5-4 and TRBJ2-3 for the parts outside the CDR3, the full variable domain is ETGVTQSPTHLIKTRGQQVTLRCSSQSGHNTVSWYQQALGQGPQFIFQYYREEENGRGNFPPRFSGLQFPNYSSELNVNALELDDSALYLCASSLAGAADTQYFGPGTRLTVL.

This clone was detected once. This chain links TRBV7-3 with TRBJ2-4; a weak D match, TRBD2 (6 bases). V shed 0 bases and J shed 2 bases, with 8 bases lying between them. The CDR3 is made up of 15 amino acids. Germline V gene lookup returns CDR1 SGHTA and CDR2 FQGTGA. The CDR3 region has the DNA TGTGCCAGCAGCTTAACGCGGGGTTCCAAAAACATTCAGTACTTC. Its protein is CASSLTRGSKNIQYF.

J is TRBJ1-2 and V is TRBV10-3, with a weak D call TRBD1 (6 bases). The germline gives CDR1 ENHRY, CDR2 SYGVKD. The ends were cut back, 5 bases at V and 5 bases at J, with 12 bases in the middle. The CDR3 runs to 13 residues. CDR3 residues: CAISQGSFYGYTF. CDR3 nucleotides: TGTGCCATCAGTCAGGGGTCATTTTATGGCTACACCTTC.

This chain joins TRBV7-7 and TRBJ2-3; TRBD2 agrees at 7 bases. This CDR3 comprises 15 residues. Trimming at V came to 1 base and at J to 2 bases, leaving 3 bases not matched to a gene. Germline CDR1 reads SSHAT; CDR2 reads FNYEAQ (reference sequence). The CDR3 region is CASSLGGGFTDTQYF. The CDR3 bases are TGTGCCAGCAGCTTAGGGGGAGGGTTCACAGATACGCAGTATTTT.

The V call is TRBV10-3, the J call TRBJ2-7; tentative D call: TRBD1 (6 bases). The germline V gene has CDR1 ENHRY and CDR2 SYGVKD. The CDR3 has 14 amino acids. The V and J ends lost 6 bases and 2 bases respectively, with 14 bases between them. The CDR3 DNA follows: TGTGCCATCAGCGGGACAACGATTCCCTACGAGCAGTACTTC. This translates into CAISGTTIPYEQYF.

This chain joins TRBV28 and TRBJ1-2; perhaps TRBD1 as D (5 bases). Per the germline V gene, CDR1 is MDHEN and CDR2 is SYDVKM. V lost 4 bases and J lost 4, with 10 bases in between. There are 13 residues in the CDR3. CDR3 sequence: CASSYGTLYGYTF. As DNA, the CDR3 is TGTGCCAGCAGTTACGGGACCCTCTATGGCTACACCTTC.

The chain carries TRBV18 and TRBJ1-2; no clear D gene. V lost 5 bases, J lost 3 bases, and 22 bases lay in between. This CDR3 has 17 amino acids. In germline, CDR1 is KGHSH, CDR2 LQKENI. The CDR3 loop is CASSGVRDTRVDYGYTF. In DNA, the CDR3 is TGTGCCAGCTCAGGAGTCCGGGATACTAGGGTGGACTATGGCTACACCTTC.

The rearrangement joins TRBV19 to TRBJ1-2; D unresolved. CDR3 length: 14 amino acids. CDR1 and CDR2 from the germline V gene are LNHDA and SQIVND (reference sequence). Trimming shortened V by 1 base and J by 3 bases, and 9 bases separated the two germline ends. CDR3 protein: CASSIGLRHYGYTF. CDR3 DNA: TGTGCCAGTAGTATAGGTCTGAGGCACTATGGCTACACCTTC.

A remark on this clone: In the same sample, other DNA sequences code for this CDR3. The V and J genes are TRBV6-1 and TRBJ1-3; a possible D gene is TRBD1 (5 bases). The CDR3 sequence is 15 residues long. The germline CDR1 and CDR2 sequences are MNHNS and SASEGT. V lost 1 base to trimming and J lost 1 base, with 8 bases between them. In DNA form, the CDR3 reads TGTGCCAGCAGTGAAGTGGGACTTTCTGGAAACACCATATATTTT. Translation: CASSEVGLSGNTIYF.

The chain links TRBV6-4 to TRBJ2-5; D call uncertain. Per germline, CDR1 MRHNA and CDR2 SNTAGT. The V gene lost 0 bases and the J gene lost 7 bases, with 9 bases spanning the gap. This CDR3 is built from 13 residues. The CDR3 loop reads CASSDSSFRTQYF. The CDR3, as DNA: TGTGCCAGCAGTGACTCCTCTTTCAGGACCCAGTACTTC.

This clone was observed at least ten times. V and J are TRBV7-9 and TRBJ1-2, with 10 bases matching TRBD1. V lost 1 base and J lost 0; bases outside the gene matches: 8. Germline V gene sequence: CDR1 SEHNR, CDR2 FQNEAQ (reference sequence). This CDR3 is built from 18 residues. CDR3 coding DNA: TGTGCCAGCAGCTTAGGTTCCTTCGGGACAGGGGCTAACTATGGCTACACCTTC. This gives the protein CASSLGSFGTGANYGYTF.